This TCR beta chain was found in a study of blood T cell repertoires in COVID-19. Study overall: Italy, Spain and the United States were the sources of the convalescent and acute COVID-19 samples. T cells, B-cell-depleted T cells, or PBMCs supplied cDNA or gDNA.

Authors' methods: By means of reference gene primer amplification, nucleated cell counts were estimated. Clones were sequenced by immunoSEQ multiplex PCR, and TCRdb holds only the in-frame ones, with some missing. Clone size and the V and J calls come from that table; the DNA yielded D and trimming. Here the sample spans fewer than 350,000 clones, 65% to 90% being singletons. Input material: peripheral blood. This TCR derives from a woman aged 55-70 years with active or convalescent COVID-19.

The CDR3: CASGLGPGTGSGKLFF. The CDR3 DNA follows: TGTGCTAGTGGTTTGGGCCCGGGGACAGGTTCCGGAAAACTGTTTTTT. The chain joins TRBV12-5 to TRBJ1-4, with 8 bases identical to TRBD1. The trim removed 1 base at V and 10 bases at J, leaving 11 bases unmatched. This CDR3 is built from 16 residues. Germline lookup yields CDR1 LGHNT and CDR2 FRNRAP.